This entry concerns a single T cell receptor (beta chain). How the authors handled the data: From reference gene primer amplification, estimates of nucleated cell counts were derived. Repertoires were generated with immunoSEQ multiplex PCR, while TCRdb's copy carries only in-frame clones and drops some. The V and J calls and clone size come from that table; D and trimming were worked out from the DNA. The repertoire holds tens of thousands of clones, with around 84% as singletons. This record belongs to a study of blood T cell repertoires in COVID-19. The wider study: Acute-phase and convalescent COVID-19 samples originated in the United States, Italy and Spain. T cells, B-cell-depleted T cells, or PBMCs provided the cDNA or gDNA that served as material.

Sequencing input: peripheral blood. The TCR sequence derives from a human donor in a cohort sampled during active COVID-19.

The CDR3 loop is CASSYSRDYGYTF. As DNA, the CDR3 is TGTGCCAGCAGTTACTCGAGAGACTATGGCTACACCTTC. The rearrangement uses TRBV6-5 and TRBJ1-2, with no clear D. This CDR3 has 13 amino acids. The germline V and J ends were trimmed by 0 bases and 3 bases, with 5 bases remaining between them. Germline lookup yields CDR1 MNHEY and CDR2 SVGAGI.